What follows describes a single T cell receptor beta chain. Which antigen it targets is not known. Base qualities are not at hand, and no much larger clone is one base apart. This sample was included in a study of control samples from healthy donors and cancer patients (TCRdb year 2020). V trim: 4 bases; J trim: 4 bases; unmatched bases: 13. Sequences MGHRA (CDR1) and YSYEKL (CDR2) are obtained from the germline V gene. Including the terminal cysteine and phenylalanine, the CDR3 comprises 18 residues. Only the CDR3 region is kept as DNA, spanning 54 bases read in frame from base 1. Library method: the immunoSEQ multiplex PCR assay. Not all clones reach the TCRdb copy of this immuneACCESS table, which keeps in-frame sequences only. Checked studies attribute under half of the gap to unresolved V genes and leave the rest unexplained. Present in this sample are around 180,000 clones, more than 85% of which were seen just once. The ten largest clones take up just over 2% of the sample.

What was sequenced was blood. This clonotype was sampled from a woman aged 40-49 years in good health. The chain is made from TRBV4-1 and TRBJ2-7; TRBD2 matches 13 bases in the middle. In nucleotide form, the sequence is TGCGCCAGCAGCCGGCCTAACAAAGGACTAGCGGGGGCGTACGAGCAGTACTTC. The translation is CASSRPNKGLAGAYEQYF.